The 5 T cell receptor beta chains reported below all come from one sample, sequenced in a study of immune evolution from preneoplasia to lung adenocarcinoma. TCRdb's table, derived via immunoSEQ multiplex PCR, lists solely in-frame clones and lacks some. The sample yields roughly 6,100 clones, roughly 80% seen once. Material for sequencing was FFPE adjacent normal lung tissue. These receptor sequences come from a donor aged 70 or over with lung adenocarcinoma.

The CDR3 here is CATSREANSGETQYF. Here the CDR3 DNA reads TGTGCCACCAGCAGAGAAGCTAACAGTGGGGAGACCCAGTACTTC. V and J are TRBV15 and TRBJ2-5; D is ambiguous. The germline gives CDR1 LNHNV, CDR2 YYDKDF (reference sequence). V lost 0 bases and J lost 5, with 13 bases in between. The length of the CDR3 is 15 residues. Full variable domain (remainder filled in from reference TRBV15 and TRBJ2-5): DAMVIQNPRYQVTQFGKPVTLSCSQTLNHNVMYWYQQKSSQAPKLLFHYYDKDFNNEADTPDNFQSRRPNTSFCFLDIRSPGLGDTAMYLCATSREANSGETQYFGPGTRLLVL.

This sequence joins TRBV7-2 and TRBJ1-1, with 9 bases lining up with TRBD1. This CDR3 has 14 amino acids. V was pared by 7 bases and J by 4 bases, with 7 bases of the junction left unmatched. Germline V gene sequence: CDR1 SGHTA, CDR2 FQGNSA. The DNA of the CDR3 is TGTGCCAGCACCCTACAGGGGGCGGTCACTGAAGCTTTCTTT. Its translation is CASTLQGAVTEAFF.

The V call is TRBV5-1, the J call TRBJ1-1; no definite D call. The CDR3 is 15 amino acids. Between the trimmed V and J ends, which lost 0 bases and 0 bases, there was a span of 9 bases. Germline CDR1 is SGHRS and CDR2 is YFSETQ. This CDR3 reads CASSLGEELNTEAFF. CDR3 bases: TGCGCCAGCAGCTTGGGGGAGGAGCTGAACACTGAAGCTTTCTTT.

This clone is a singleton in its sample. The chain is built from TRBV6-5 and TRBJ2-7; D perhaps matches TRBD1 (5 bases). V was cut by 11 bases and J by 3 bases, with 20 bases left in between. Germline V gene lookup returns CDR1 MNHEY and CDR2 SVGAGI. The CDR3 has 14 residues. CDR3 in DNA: TGTGCCCCAATCAACCTGCAGGGTCTCTACGAGCAGTACTTC. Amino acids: CAPINLQGLYEQYF.

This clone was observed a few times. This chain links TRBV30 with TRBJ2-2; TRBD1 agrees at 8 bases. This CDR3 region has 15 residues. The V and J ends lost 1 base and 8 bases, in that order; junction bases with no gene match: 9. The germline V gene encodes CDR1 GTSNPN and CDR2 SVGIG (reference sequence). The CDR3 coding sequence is TGTGCCTGGAGTGCCCCAGACAGGGGATTAGGGGAGCTGTTTTTT. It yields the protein CAWSAPDRGLGELFF.